A single sample gave rise to the 3 T cell receptor beta chains below, sequenced in a study of shared clonotypes between healthy human individuals (dated by TCRdb to about 2020). To prepare the library, the immunoSEQ multiplex PCR assay was applied. TCRdb mirrors the immuneACCESS table, restricted to in-frame sequences. Some clones are absent from its copies; in checked studies, under half trace to an unresolved V gene, and the reason for the others is unknown. A total of some 1 million clones appear in this sample, about 70% of them only once. Over 1.3% of the sample is held by the ten biggest clonotypes. Input material: memory CD4+ T cells sorted from blood. The intended sense of this specimen's cell subset or site label: CD45RA-negative fraction. These receptors originate from a man between 18 and 35 years old in good health.

Details on this clone: It may be a read error: a sequence one base away is much more abundant. J is TRBJ2-3 and V is TRBV7-9; the D gene is possibly TRBD2 (5 bases). The V gene lost 3 bases and the J gene lost 0 bases, with 7 bases spanning the gap. The V gene's germline CDR1 is SEHNR and CDR2 FQNEAQ (reference sequence). The CDR3 runs to 14 residues. This CDR3 is CASSFEGSTDTQYF. In DNA form, the CDR3 reads TGTGCCAGCAGCTTCGAGGGTAGCACAGATACGCAGTATTTT.

The chain couples TRBV29-1 to TRBJ1-4; 7 bases are a match to TRBD1. Germline V lookup: CDR1 SQVTM, CDR2 ANQGSEA. The CDR3 totals 14 residues. The ends lost 0 bases at V and 8 bases at J; junction bases unmatched: 6. CDR3 sequence (DNA): TGCAGCGTTGAAGAAGTAGGGGGCGGGGAAAAACTGTTTTTT. Amino acid sequence: CSVEEVGGGEKLFF.

In this sample, this clone turned up a few times. The genes are TRBV6-5 and TRBJ1-2; a possible D gene is TRBD1 (6 bases). Per germline, CDR1 MNHEY and CDR2 SVGAGI. V lost 3 bases and J 8 bases, leaving 13 bases between the germline ends. The CDR3 contains 13 residues. The CDR3 coding sequence is TGTGCCAGCAGTTATAGGGGGAAAATAGGCTACACCTTC. Its translation: CASSYRGKIGYTF.